This T cell receptor (beta chain) was recovered during a study of T cells in Graves' hyperthyroidism and ophthalmopathy. Overall study results and limits: Blood also showed most of the thyroid clonotypes that were expanded above 0.001.

In its sample, this clonotype was seen a few times. Its antigen is not identified. A read error may be the cause here, since a much bigger clone is one base away. This CDR3 is built from 14 residues. CDR1 is GTSNPN and CDR2 is SVGIG in the germline V gene (reference sequence). Patients counted as stable if ophthalmopathy did not develop within 18 months. The study excluded patients with uncontrolled infection, other autoimmune disease, pregnancy or lactation. The diagnostic basis comprised clinical symptoms, serum thyroxine and TRAb, thyroid ultrasound and orbital computed tomography. Amplification targeted TCR beta CDR3 regions from RNA transcripts. Researchers ran a first-round RT-PCR on the TCR CDR3 using the HTBI primer set. MiXCR, run by TCRdb on the multiplex PCR reads, gives a single entry per CDR3 protein. The table includes 500,000 to 650,000 distinct CDR3 sequences, 14% detected once.

The TCR comes from a woman between 35 and 50 years old with Graves' hyperthyroidism. The chain couples TRBV30 to TRBJ2-1, with D maybe TRBD1 (6 bases). Source material: blood. CDR3 coding DNA: TGTACCTGGAGTTTAAGACAGGAAGGGAATGAGCAGTTCTTC. Protein: CTWSLRQEGNEQFF.